The clone carrying this T cell receptor (beta chain) has ten or more counts. The antigen is not known. After constant-region reverse-primer amplification, full-length variable regions underwent semi-nested PCR with Nested Universal Primer A. TCRdb ran MiXCR on the 5' RACE reads and lists one entry per CDR3 protein. The repertoire holds over 40,000 distinct CDR3 sequences, with 22% as singletons. Study-wide findings and caveats: Greatest tumor Treg TCR overlap was with tumor naive CD4+ cells. The TCR gene usage of tumor memory CD4+ T cells clustered together with blood and lymph node memory CD4+ cells and with lymph node naive CD4+ cells.

The sorted Tregs were CD4+CD25+CD127-/low cells. The germline V gene has CDR1 SEHNR and CDR2 FQNEAQ (reference sequence). After removal of 5 bases from V and 1 base from J, the junction contained 3 bases not matched to a gene. The CDR3 sequence is 14 residues long. The sample taken for sequencing was Tregs sorted from a lymph node. The TCR originated in a female donor with breast cancer. V usage is TRBV7-9 and J usage is TRBJ2-3, with TRBD1 matching 7 bases. The CDR3 nucleotides are TGTGCCAGCAGCCTCGGGACAGGCACAGATACGCAGTATTTT. This sequence encodes CASSLGTGTDTQYF.